Following are 29 T cell receptor beta chains from one sample sequenced in a study of OX40 agonist ivuxolimab in advanced cancers. TCRdb's table, derived via immunoSEQ multiplex PCR, lists solely in-frame clones and lacks some. The table shows some 70,000 clones, with roughly 90% occurring only once. Sequenced material: CD4+ or CD8+ T cells sorted from blood, taken in a trial of the OX40 agonist ivuxolimab. These receptors were obtained from an adult with an advanced solid tumor such as melanoma, head and neck, liver or kidney cancer.

The J gene is TRBJ2-1, the V gene TRBV10-2, with TRBD2 matching 12 bases. CDR3 length: 18 amino acids. Trimming removed 2 bases from V and 0 bases from J; junction bases left unmatched: 5. Germline V gene lookup returns CDR1 WSHSY and CDR2 SAAADI. In DNA, the CDR3 is TGCGCCAGCAGTGAGACTAGCGGGGGGTTTAGCTCCTACAATGAGCAGTTCTTC. This translates into CASSETSGGFSSYNEQFF.

In the case of this clone: Other DNA variants within this sample encode the same CDR3. This sequence joins TRBV7-9 and TRBJ1-5, with D tentatively TRBD1 (5 bases). Deletions cut 1 base from V and 4 bases from J, with 11 bases between. Germline CDR1 reads SEHNR; CDR2 reads FQNEAQ (reference sequence). The CDR3 covers 15 residues. The CDR3 DNA is TGTGCCAGCAGCTTAGGAGGGGATAGGAATCAGCCCCAGCATTTT. It yields the protein CASSLGGDRNQPQHF.

This clone has a count of ten or more. The chain is built from TRBV7-9 and TRBJ1-1; a possible D gene is TRBD1 (5 bases). CDR3 length equals 14 residues. Trimming stripped 5 bases from V and 4 bases from J, with 14 bases between. The V gene's germline CDR1 is SEHNR and CDR2 FQNEAQ (reference sequence). The CDR3 reads CASSLVGGATEAFF. The CDR3 DNA sequence: TGTGCCAGCAGCCTCGTGGGAGGGGCCACTGAAGCTTTCTTT.

V is TRBV29-1 and J is TRBJ2-5; 12 bases match TRBD2. Per the germline V gene, CDR1 is SQVTM and CDR2 is ANQGSEA. The CDR3 is 14 amino acids. J gave up 5 bases and V 5 bases, and 6 bases lay outside the gene matches. CDR3 nucleotides: TGCAGCGTTATCCTAGCGGGGGGGCGGGAGACCCAGTACTTC. The encoded protein is CSVILAGGRETQYF.

The chain combines TRBV7-9 with TRBJ2-5; TRBD2 matches 11 bases. V shed 1 base, J shed 3 bases, and the junction held 1 base outside the gene matches. CDR1 is SEHNR and CDR2 is FQNEAQ in the germline V gene (reference sequence). This CDR3 spans 15 amino acids. The CDR3 DNA follows: TGTGCCAGCAGCTTAGGTAGCGGGGGGGAAGAGACCCAGTACTTC. This encodes CASSLGSGGEETQYF.

CDR3 amino acids: CASSALAGVDTQYF. CDR3 coding DNA: TGTGCCAGCAGCGCCTTAGCGGGGGTCGATACGCAGTATTTT. The chain has TRBV5-6 and TRBJ2-3, with 9 bases identical to TRBD2. Losses at the gene ends were 4 bases for V and 6 bases for J; bases not matched to a gene: 6. The CDR3 is 14 residues long. Germline V lookup: CDR1 SGHDT, CDR2 YYEEEE.

This clone was recorded once. This chain connects TRBV6-6 to TRBJ2-5; TRBD1 is a possible D gene (6 bases). Trimming took 6 bases from V and 1 from J, leaving 12 bases between them. Germline lookup yields CDR1 MNHNY and CDR2 SVGAGI (reference sequence). The CDR3 has 14 residues. CDR3 nucleotide sequence: TGTGCCAGCAGACAGGGTTTAACCCAAGAGACCCAGTACTTC. Its translation is CASRQGLTQETQYF.

This clone occurred a few times. The genes are TRBV2 and TRBJ1-2; 8 bases line up with TRBD1. Germline V gene data show CDR1 as SNHLY and CDR2 as FYNNEI. This CDR3 has 13 residues. The junction had 6 bases not matched to a gene; V was cut back by 8 bases and J by 4 bases. The CDR3 is CASGQGASYGYTF. CDR3 DNA: TGTGCCAGCGGTCAGGGGGCTTCCTATGGCTACACCTTC.

The chain has TRBV5-4 and TRBJ1-1, with unresolved D. The CDR3 covers 14 residues. Trimming removed 0 bases at V and 0 bases at J, with 6 bases between. Germline V gene lookup returns CDR1 SGHNT and CDR2 YYREEE (reference sequence). The CDR3 bases are TGTGCCAGCAGCTTGGGGGAGTTGAACACTGAAGCTTTCTTT. It translates to CASSLGELNTEAFF.

The rearrangement links TRBV7-9 to TRBJ2-1; 8 nucleotides align to TRBD1. The V and J ends lost 5 bases and 2 bases, in that order; junction bases with no gene match: 8. The V gene's germline CDR1 is SEHNR and CDR2 FQNEAQ (reference sequence). The length of the CDR3 is 16 residues. The CDR3 region is CASSAKGQGTYNEQFF. CDR3 in DNA: TGTGCCAGCAGCGCGAAAGGACAGGGCACCTACAATGAGCAGTTCTTC. Combining the CDR3 with reference TRBV7-9 and TRBJ2-1 gives the whole variable domain DTGVSQNPRHKITKRGQNVTFRCDPISEHNRLYWYRQTLGQGPEFLTYFQNEAQLEKSRLLSDRFSAERPKGSFSTLEIQRTEQGDSAMYLCASSAKGQGTYNEQFFGPGTRLTVL.

This rearrangement joins TRBV30 to TRBJ1-2; TRBD1 matches 7 bases. V was pared by 3 bases and J by 6 bases, with 10 bases of the junction left unmatched. Germline V gene sequence: CDR1 GTSNPN, CDR2 SVGIG (reference sequence). The CDR3 contains 14 residues. Written as DNA, the CDR3 is TGTGCCTGGAGCCGTAGAGGGGGCGTGGATGGCTACACCTTC. It specifies CAWSRRGGVDGYTF. Combining the CDR3 with reference TRBV30 and TRBJ1-2 gives the whole variable domain SQTIHQWPATLVQPVGSPLSLECTVEGTSNPNLYWYRQAAGRGLQLLFYSVGIGQISSEVPQNLSASRPQDRQFILSSKKLLLSDSGFYLCAWSRRGGVDGYTFGSGTRLTVV.

This clone was observed a few times. The chain recombines TRBV6-1 with TRBJ1-5, with D possibly being TRBD1 (6 bases). The ends were cut back, 4 bases at V and 5 bases at J, with 18 bases in the middle. The CDR3 runs 16 residues. CDR1 is MNHNS, CDR2 SASEGT, per germline. The CDR3 region is CASSVTRGAGDQPQHF. CDR3 DNA: TGTGCCAGCAGTGTGACCAGGGGCGCTGGCGATCAGCCCCAGCATTTT.

This sequence joins TRBV11-3 and TRBJ2-1; D possibly uses TRBD1 or TRBD2 (6 bases each). V lost 1 base and J lost 8, with 21 bases in between. The CDR3 is 17 amino acids. In germline, CDR1 is SGHNT, CDR2 YENEEA. This chain's CDR3 is CASSLGGAGPGIHEQFF. In DNA, the CDR3 is TGTGCCAGCAGCTTAGGGGGGGCGGGCCCCGGGATCCATGAGCAGTTCTTC. Complete variable domain (other parts from reference TRBV11-3 and TRBJ2-1): EAGVVQSPRYKIIEKKQPVAFWCNPISGHNTLYWYLQNLGQGPELLIRYENEEAVDDSQLPKDRFSAERLKGVDSTLKIQPAELGDSAVYLCASSLGGAGPGIHEQFFGPGTRLTVL.

The V gene is TRBV7-8, the J gene TRBJ1-5; 11 bases align to TRBD1. V dropped 5 bases and J dropped 6; count of bases not matched to a gene: 6. This CDR3 has 15 amino acids. Germline CDR1 is SGHVS and CDR2 is FQNEAQ. The CDR3 coding sequence is TGTGCCAGCAGCCCAGGGACAGGGGGAGGTCAGCCCCAGCATTTT. Protein product: CASSPGTGGGQPQHF.

The chain links TRBV6-5 to TRBJ1-2; 9 nucleotides line up with TRBD1. The CDR3 contains 13 residues. Germline assignment: CDR1 MNHEY and CDR2 SVGAGI. Trimming removed 5 bases from V and 8 bases from J; junction bases left unmatched: 6. This CDR3 is CASSRGQGSGYTF. CDR3 nucleotides: TGTGCCAGCAGTCGGGGACAGGGCTCCGGCTACACCTTC.

The rearrangement uses TRBV11-2 and TRBJ2-7; TRBD2 aligns across 8 bases. CDR3 length equals 16 residues. Looked up from germline, CDR1 is SGHAT and CDR2 is FQNNGV. Germline trimming cut 5 bases from V and 5 bases from J; bases unmatched to any gene: 14. CDR3 sequence (DNA): TGTGCCAGCAGCCCTATACCGGCGGGACTAGGGAACGAGCAGTACTTC. The encoded protein is CASSPIPAGLGNEQYF.

The chain employs TRBV7-3 and TRBJ2-3, with D perhaps being TRBD1 or TRBD2 (5 bases each). CDR1 and CDR2 from the germline V gene are SGHTA and FQGTGA. Between the trimmed V and J ends, which lost 4 bases and 2 bases, there was a span of 10 bases. This CDR3 has 14 amino acids. The DNA for the CDR3 is TGTGCCAGCAGCTCGGGACCTAACACAGATACGCAGTATTTT. Translating it yields CASSSGPNTDTQYF.

This clone was observed a single time. The rearrangement joins TRBV4-3 to TRBJ2-2; D is uncertain. Germline V gene sequence: CDR1 LGHNA, CDR2 YSLEER. This CDR3 has 15 residues. Trimming took off 0 bases at V and 6 bases at J, with 11 bases between the two ends. This CDR3 is CASSQEGSFPGELFF. The CDR3 DNA sequence: TGCGCCAGCAGCCAAGAAGGCAGCTTCCCCGGGGAGCTGTTTTTT.

The chain couples TRBV7-8 to TRBJ1-5; D call uncertain. CDR3 length equals 15 residues. Germline V gives CDR1 SGHVS, CDR2 FQNEAQ. V lost 6 bases, J lost 3 bases, and 15 bases lay in between. The CDR3 region is CASSPGSHLNQPQHF. CDR3 in DNA: TGTGCCAGCAGTCCTGGATCACATCTCAATCAGCCCCAGCATTTT. The complete variable domain, with remaining parts taken from reference TRBV7-8 and TRBJ1-5, reads GAGVSQSPRYKVAKRGQDVALRCDPISGHVSLFWYQQALGQGPEFLTYFQNEAQLDKSGLPSDRFFAERPEGSVSTLKIQRTQQEDSAVYLCASSPGSHLNQPQHFGDGTRLSIL.

The chain uses TRBV21-1 and TRBJ2-7; the table's D call, TRBD1, has no DNA check behind it. TRBV21-1 is a pseudogene. The CDR3 length is 12 residues. CDR3 DNA: TGTGCCAGCAGCCAGGACACTGACGAGCAGTACTTC. The encoded protein is CASSQDTDEQYF.

The CDR3 reads CASRQQGGRAYEQYF. The CDR3 nucleotides are TGCGCCAGCAGACAACAGGGCGGTAGGGCCTACGAGCAGTACTTC. The genes are TRBV5-1 and TRBJ2-7; weak D call: TRBD1 (6 bases). Germline CDR1 reads SGHRS; CDR2 reads YFSETQ. V gave up 5 bases and J gave up 2 bases, with 17 bases separating them. The CDR3 length is 15 residues.

This chain uses TRBV28 with TRBJ1-2, with 9 bases matching TRBD1. V was clipped by 5 bases and J by 4 bases; unmatched bases: 5. Per the germline V gene, CDR1 is MDHEN and CDR2 is SYDVKM. This CDR3 region has 14 residues. CDR3 nucleotide sequence: TGTGCCAGCAGTCCTGACAGGGGGTTCTATGGCTACACCTTC. Amino acids: CASSPDRGFYGYTF.

The V and J genes are TRBV5-6 and TRBJ1-1, with a weak D call TRBD1 (6 bases). There are 15 residues in the CDR3. Trimming shortened V by 0 bases and J by 4 bases, and 13 bases separated the two germline ends. Germline V gives CDR1 SGHDT, CDR2 YYEEEE. CDR3 sequence reads: CASSLVRGVGTEAFF. CDR3 nucleotide sequence: TGTGCCAGCAGCTTGGTGAGGGGGGTTGGCACTGAAGCTTTCTTT.

This chain links TRBV7-8 with TRBJ2-5, with a tentative D call TRBD1 (5 bases). The CDR3 consists of 16 residues. The germline V gene encodes CDR1 SGHVS and CDR2 FQNEAQ. With 1 base removed from V and 4 bases from J, the gap between germline ends came to 16 bases. The CDR3 here is CASSLEGQGYRETQYF. The CDR3 region has the DNA TGTGCCAGCAGCTTAGAGGGTCAGGGATATCGAGAGACCCAGTACTTC. The full variable domain, with the rest looked up from reference TRBV7-8 and TRBJ2-5, is GAGVSQSPRYKVAKRGQDVALRCDPISGHVSLFWYQQALGQGPEFLTYFQNEAQLDKSGLPSDRFFAERPEGSVSTLKIQRTQQEDSAVYLCASSLEGQGYRETQYFGPGTRLLVL.

The chain couples TRBV9 to TRBJ2-3; 12 nucleotides line up with TRBD2. Germline V gene data show CDR1 as SGDLS and CDR2 as YYNGEE. CDR3 length equals 16 residues. The trim removed 4 bases at V and 5 bases at J, leaving 8 bases unmatched. The CDR3 DNA reads as TGTGCCAGCAGCCCCCGAGTGGGACTAGCGGGAGATACGCAGTATTTT. As protein: CASSPRVGLAGDTQYF.

This rearrangement joins TRBV4-1 to TRBJ1-4; tentatively, D is TRBD1 (5 bases). The V gene lost 4 bases and the J gene lost 5 bases, with 17 bases spanning the gap. The CDR3 covers 16 residues. Looked up from germline, CDR1 is MGHRA and CDR2 is YSYEKL. The CDR3 protein is CASSRRGPAENEKLFF. CDR3 bases: TGCGCCAGCAGCCGTCGGGGCCCCGCAGAAAATGAAAAACTGTTTTTT.

The chain carries TRBV11-3 and TRBJ2-3; D may be TRBD1 or TRBD2 (5 bases each). The CDR3 is 13 residues long. V shed 4 bases and J shed 6 bases, with 11 bases lying between them. Germline CDR1 reads SGHNT; CDR2 reads YENEEA. CDR3 loop: CASSWDRWDTQYF. The CDR3 DNA is TGTGCCAGCAGCTGGGACCGGTGGGATACGCAGTATTTT.

This rearrangement joins TRBV6-1 to TRBJ1-1, with D possibly TRBD1 on 5 matching bases. Germline CDR1 reads MNHNS; CDR2 reads SASEGT. This CDR3 is 14 amino acids long. V lost 6 bases, J lost 6 bases, and 17 bases lay in between. CDR3 residues: CASRFAGTNAEAFF. The CDR3 bases are TGTGCCAGCAGGTTCGCAGGGACCAACGCTGAAGCTTTCTTT.

The chain joins TRBV4-1 to TRBJ2-3; no firm D call. The CDR3 has 15 amino acids. Germline CDR1 and CDR2: MGHRA and YSYEKL. With 1 base removed from V and 6 bases from J, the gap between germline ends came to 14 bases. Here the CDR3 DNA reads TGCGCCAGCAGCCAAGGTGGCAGGATCTTGGATACGCAGTATTTT. This sequence encodes CASSQGGRILDTQYF.